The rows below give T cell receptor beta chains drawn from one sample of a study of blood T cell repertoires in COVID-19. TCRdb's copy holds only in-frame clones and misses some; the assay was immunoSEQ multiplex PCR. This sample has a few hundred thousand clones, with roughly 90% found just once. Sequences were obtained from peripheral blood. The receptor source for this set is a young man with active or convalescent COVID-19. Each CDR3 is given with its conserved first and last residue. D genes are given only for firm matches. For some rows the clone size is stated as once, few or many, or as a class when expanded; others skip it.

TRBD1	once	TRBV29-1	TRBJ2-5	CSVVYGTGDLKTQYF	TGCAGCGTTGTTTACGGGACAGGGGATTTGAAGACCCAGTACTTC
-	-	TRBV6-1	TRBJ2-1	CASSEGGRYNEQFF	TGTGCCAGCAGTGAAGGAGGGAGATACAATGAGCAGTTCTTC
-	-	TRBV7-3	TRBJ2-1	CASSLNSGEGEQFF	TGTGCCAGCAGCTTAAATTCGGGGGAAGGTGAGCAGTTCTTC
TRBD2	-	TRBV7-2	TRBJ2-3	CASTSLAGSTDTQYF	TGTGCCAGCACCTCACTAGCGGGGAGCACAGATACGCAGTATTTT
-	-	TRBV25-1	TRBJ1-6	CASSDSGNNSPLHF	TGTGCCAGCAGTGACAGCGGTAATAATTCACCCCTCCACTTT
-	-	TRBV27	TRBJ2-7	CASSLGTNYEQYF	TGTGCCAGCAGTTTAGGGACAAATTACGAGCAGTACTTC
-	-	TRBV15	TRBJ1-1	CATSRERMGNTEAFF	TGTGCCACCAGCAGAGAGCGGATGGGGAACACTGAAGCTTTCTTT
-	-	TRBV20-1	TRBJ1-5	CSASVADNQPQHF	TGCAGTGCTAGTGTGGCAGATAATCAGCCCCAGCATTTT
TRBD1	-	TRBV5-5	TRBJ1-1	CASSLAGTGGRNTEAFF	TGTGCCAGCAGCTTGGCCGGGACAGGGGGCCGAAACACTGAAGCTTTCTTT
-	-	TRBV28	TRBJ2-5	CASSLYRGTKETQYF	TGTGCCAGCAGTTTATATAGGGGGACCAAAGAGACCCAGTACTTC
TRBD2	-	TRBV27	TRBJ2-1	CASSLRGTIYNEQFF	TGTGCCAGCAGTCTTCGGGGGACTATCTACAATGAGCAGTTCTTC
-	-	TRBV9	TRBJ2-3	CASSPRRVSTDTQYF	TGTGCCAGCAGCCCTCGCCGGGTCTCCACAGATACGCAGTATTTT
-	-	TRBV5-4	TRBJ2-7	CASSGRGSYEQYF	TGTGCCAGCAGCGGACGGGGGTCCTACGAGCAGTACTTC
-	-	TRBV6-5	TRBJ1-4	CASRSEGRNEKLFF	TGTGCCAGCCGTTCGGAGGGACGAAATGAAAAACTGTTTTTT
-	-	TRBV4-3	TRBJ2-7	CASSQDRSVYEQYF	TGCGCCAGCAGCCAAGATCGCTCAGTCTACGAGCAGTACTTC
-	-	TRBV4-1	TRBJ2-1	CASSQVREPGPYNEQFF	TGCGCCAGCAGCCAGGTTCGGGAGCCAGGCCCCTACAATGAGCAGTTCTTC